These 7 T cell receptor beta chains were all obtained from the same sample, sequenced in a study of vaccination and CD4 T cells after COVID-19 (dated 2022 in TCRdb). Their recognized antigens are unknown. The library was generated by PCR. These reads were obtained on an Illumina iSeq 100. DNA from cultured CD4+ T cells underwent TCR sequencing with the Oncomine TCR Beta short-read assay at the Johns Hopkins FTIC core. TCRdb reanalyzed the raw reads on its own, using fastp at Q25 for trimming and MiXCR for clone calling, and kept in-frame beta chains. Each entry is one CDR3 protein sequence, shown with its most common DNA and genes. This sample holds over 20,000 distinct CDR3 sequences; about a third were observed only once. Around 3% of the sample belongs to the ten largest clones. The sample's time point label, in plain terms: late sampling 161 to 241 days after vaccination in three convalescent patients. Explained via the paper, the treatment or condition label denotes: roughly ten-day PBMC culture with coronavirus spike peptide pools or control peptides (ViraFEST assay).

The specimen was CD4+ T cells from blood, cultured in vitro, collected about 7 months after SARS-CoV-2 vaccination. Receptors originate from a human donor who had recovered from COVID-19.

This clonotype was recorded a few times. The V call is TRBV6-1, the J call TRBJ1-2, with D possibly TRBD1 on 5 matching bases. The CDR3 contains 13 residues. Germline V gene data show CDR1 as MNHNS and CDR2 as SASEGT. Trimming took 7 bases from V and 4 from J, leaving 13 bases between them. CDR3 protein: CASTKSGFYGYTF. The CDR3 DNA reads TGTGCCAGCACCAAATCAGGGTTCTATGGCTACACCTTC.

This clonotype was seen a handful of times. This chain uses TRBV7-2 with TRBJ2-7; D remains unclear. This CDR3 contains 14 residues. Germline CDR1 SGHTA, CDR2 FQGNSA. V dropped 1 base and J dropped 2 bases, with 9 bases sitting between them. This chain's CDR3 is CASSLELVTYEQYF. In DNA form, the CDR3 reads TGTGCCAGCAGCTTAGAACTGGTTACCTACGAGCAGTACTTC.

The chain is built from TRBV28 and TRBJ1-6; 7 bases match TRBD1. This CDR3 is 16 amino acids long. CDR1 and CDR2 (germline): MDHEN, SYDVKM. Trimming took 7 bases from V and 0 from J; bases not matched to a gene: 6. Written as DNA, the CDR3 is TGTGCCAGCATCCAGGGGGGGAGCTCCTATAATTCACCCCTCCACTTT. Its protein product is CASIQGGSSYNSPLHF.

This clonotype is medium-sized by share. The rearrangement joins TRBV7-3 to TRBJ2-5; D possibly corresponds to TRBD2 (5 bases). V was pared by 1 base and J by 7 bases, with 10 bases between. This CDR3 contains 13 residues. The germline CDR1 and CDR2 sequences are SGHTA and FQGTGA. The CDR3 region is CASSLMSEGTQYF. CDR3 sequence (DNA): TGTGCCAGCAGCTTAATGAGCGAGGGGACCCAGTACTTC.

This clonotype turned up a few times. In DNA form, the CDR3 reads TGTGCCAGCAGCTTAGGCGGGACCCAGAGACAGACCCAGTACTTC. This sequence encodes CASSLGGTQRQTQYF. V is TRBV7-2 and J is TRBJ2-5; possibly TRBD2 for D (6 bases). The CDR3 totals 15 residues. From germline, CDR1 is SGHTA and CDR2 FQGNSA. V was cut by 1 base and J by 6 bases, with 15 bases left in between.

The rearrangement joins TRBV28 to TRBJ1-5, with unresolved D. V was pared by 4 bases and J by 7 bases, with 8 bases between. The CDR3 totals 12 residues. Germline V gene sequence: CDR1 MDHEN, CDR2 SYDVKM. CDR3 amino acids: CASSSDRQPQHF. CDR3 in DNA: TGTGCCAGCAGTTCAGATCGGCAGCCCCAGCATTTT.

This sequence joins TRBV10-3 and TRBJ2-7; D tentatively reads TRBD1 or TRBD2 (6 bases each). This CDR3 is built from 14 residues. CDR1 ENHRY and CDR2 SYGVKD come from the germline V gene. The V and J ends lost 2 bases and 5 bases respectively, with 13 bases between them. The CDR3 is CAISEQGPGDEQYF. The CDR3 nucleotides read TGTGCCATCAGTGAGCAGGGGCCGGGAGACGAGCAGTACTTC.